This T cell receptor beta chain was profiled in a study of control samples from healthy donors and cancer patients (dated by TCRdb to about 2020). Preparation of the library involved the immunoSEQ multiplex PCR assay. TCRdb holds this immuneACCESS table with in-frame rearrangements only. Some clones are missing; in checked studies, unresolved V genes explain under half, and the rest has no known cause. The sample data list 99,000 or so clones, and around 82% of these were observed just once. The leading ten clones occupy roughly 2% of the sample. The CDR3, cysteine through phenylalanine, is 15 amino acids long. The entry retains the CDR3 DNA only, 45 bases that are in frame from base 1. CDR1 and CDR2 are read off the germline V gene as SGHDT and YYEEEE. Unmatched junction bases come to 6, with V trimmed by 4 bases and J by 2 bases. In the case of this clone: This clone's antigen is unknown. The record has no base qualities; no much larger clone is one base away.

Sequenced material: blood. The clonotype was recovered from a man aged 55 to 70 in good health. The sequence joins TRBV5-6 to TRBJ2-5; 9 of the junction bases match TRBD2. The nucleotide sequence is given as TGTGCCAGCAGCAGCCGACTAGCGGCTCAAGAGACCCAGTACTTC. This translates into CASSSRLAAQETQYF.